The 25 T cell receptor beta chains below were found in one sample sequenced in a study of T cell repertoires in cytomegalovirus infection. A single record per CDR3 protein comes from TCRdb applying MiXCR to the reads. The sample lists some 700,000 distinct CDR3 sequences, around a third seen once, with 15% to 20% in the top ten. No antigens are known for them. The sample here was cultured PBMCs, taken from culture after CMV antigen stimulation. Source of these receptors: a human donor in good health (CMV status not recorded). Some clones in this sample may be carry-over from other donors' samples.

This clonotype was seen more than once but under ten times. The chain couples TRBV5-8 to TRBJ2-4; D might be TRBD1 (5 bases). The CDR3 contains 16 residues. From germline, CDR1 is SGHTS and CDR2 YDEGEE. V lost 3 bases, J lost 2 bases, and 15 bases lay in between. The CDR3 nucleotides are TGTGCCAGCAGCTCCAGACAGTTGGGGCCCAAAAACATTCAGTACTTC. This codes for CASSSRQLGPKNIQYF.

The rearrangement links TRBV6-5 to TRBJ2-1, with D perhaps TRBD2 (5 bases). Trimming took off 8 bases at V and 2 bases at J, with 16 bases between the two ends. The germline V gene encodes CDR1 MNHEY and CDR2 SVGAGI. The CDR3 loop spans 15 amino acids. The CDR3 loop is CASRPESGAYNEQFF. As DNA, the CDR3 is TGTGCCAGCCGACCGGAGAGCGGAGCCTACAATGAGCAGTTCTTC.

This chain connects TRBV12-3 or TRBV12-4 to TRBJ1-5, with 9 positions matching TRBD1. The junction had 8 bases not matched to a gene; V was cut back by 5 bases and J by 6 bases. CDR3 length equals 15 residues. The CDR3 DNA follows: TGTGCCAGCAGTACCTCAACAGGGGGCAGTCAGCCCCAGCATTTT. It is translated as CASSTSTGGSQPQHF.

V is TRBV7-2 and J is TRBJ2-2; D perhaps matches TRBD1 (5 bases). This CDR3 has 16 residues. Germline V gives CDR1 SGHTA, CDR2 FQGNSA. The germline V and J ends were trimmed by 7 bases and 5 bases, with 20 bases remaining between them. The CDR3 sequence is CASTKWGTRSTGELFF. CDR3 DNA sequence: TGTGCCAGCACTAAATGGGGCACTCGGAGTACCGGGGAGCTGTTTTTT.

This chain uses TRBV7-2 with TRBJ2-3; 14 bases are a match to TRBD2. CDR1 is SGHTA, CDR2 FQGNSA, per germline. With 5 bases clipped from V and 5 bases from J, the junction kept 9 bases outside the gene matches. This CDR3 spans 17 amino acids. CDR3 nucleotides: TGTGCCAGCAGCCTCCTGACTAGCGGGGGGGCCGGAGATACGCAGTATTTT. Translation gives CASSLLTSGGAGDTQYF. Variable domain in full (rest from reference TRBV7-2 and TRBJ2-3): GAGVSQSPSNKVTEKGKDVELRCDPISGHTALYWYRQSLGQGLEFLIYFQGNSAPDKSGLPSDRFSAERTGGSVSTLTIQRTQQEDSAVYLCASSLLTSGGAGDTQYFGPGTRLTVL.

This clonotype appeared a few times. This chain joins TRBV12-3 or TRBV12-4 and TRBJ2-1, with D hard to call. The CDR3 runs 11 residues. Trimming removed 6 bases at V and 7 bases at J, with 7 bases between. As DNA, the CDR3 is TGTGCCAGCAGGCTTGCGAATGAGCAGTTCTTC. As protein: CASRLANEQFF.

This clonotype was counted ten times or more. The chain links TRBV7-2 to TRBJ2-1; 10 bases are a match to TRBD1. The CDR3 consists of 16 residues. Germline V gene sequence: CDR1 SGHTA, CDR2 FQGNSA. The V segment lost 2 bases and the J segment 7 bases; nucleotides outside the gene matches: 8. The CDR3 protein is CASSLRGGDRGNEQFF. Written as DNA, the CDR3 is TGTGCCAGCAGCTTACGCGGCGGGGACAGGGGAAATGAGCAGTTCTTC. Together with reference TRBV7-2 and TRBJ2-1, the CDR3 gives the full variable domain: GAGVSQSPSNKVTEKGKDVELRCDPISGHTALYWYRQSLGQGLEFLIYFQGNSAPDKSGLPSDRFSAERTGGSVSTLTIQRTQQEDSAVYLCASSLRGGDRGNEQFFGPGTRLTVL.

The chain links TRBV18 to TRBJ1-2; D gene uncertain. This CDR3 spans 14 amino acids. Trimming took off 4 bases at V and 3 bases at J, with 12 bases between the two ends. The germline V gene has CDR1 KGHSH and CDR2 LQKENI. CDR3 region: CASSLLGMDYGYTF. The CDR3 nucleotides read TGTGCCAGCTCACTGCTGGGGATGGACTATGGCTACACCTTC.

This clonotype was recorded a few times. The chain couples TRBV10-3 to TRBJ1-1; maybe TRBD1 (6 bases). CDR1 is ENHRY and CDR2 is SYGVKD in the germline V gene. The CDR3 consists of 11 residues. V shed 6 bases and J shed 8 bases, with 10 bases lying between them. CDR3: CAIREGTEAFF. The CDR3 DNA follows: TGTGCCATCAGGGAAGGGACAGAAGCTTTCTTT.

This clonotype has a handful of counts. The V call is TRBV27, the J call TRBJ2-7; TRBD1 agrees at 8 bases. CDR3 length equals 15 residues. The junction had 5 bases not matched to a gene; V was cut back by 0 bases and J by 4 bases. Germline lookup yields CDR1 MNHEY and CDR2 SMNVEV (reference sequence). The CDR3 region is CASSLSQGAGYEQYF. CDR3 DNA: TGTGCCAGCAGTTTATCCCAGGGGGCCGGGTACGAGCAGTACTTC.

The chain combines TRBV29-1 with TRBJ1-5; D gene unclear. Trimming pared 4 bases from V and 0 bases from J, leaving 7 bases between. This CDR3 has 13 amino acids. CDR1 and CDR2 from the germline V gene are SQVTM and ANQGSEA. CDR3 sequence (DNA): TGCAGCGTTGGAGTTTATAGCAATCAGCCCCAGCATTTT. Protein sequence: CSVGVYSNQPQHF.

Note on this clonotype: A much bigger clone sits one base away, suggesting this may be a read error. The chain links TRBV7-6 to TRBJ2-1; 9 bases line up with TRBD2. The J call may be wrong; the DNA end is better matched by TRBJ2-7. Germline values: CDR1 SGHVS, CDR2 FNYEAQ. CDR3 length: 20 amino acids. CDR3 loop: CASSLSPLAGSLTSYNEQYF. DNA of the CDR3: TGTGCCAGCAGCTTAAGTCCACTAGCGGGTTCTCTAACCTCCTACAATGAGCAGTACTTC.

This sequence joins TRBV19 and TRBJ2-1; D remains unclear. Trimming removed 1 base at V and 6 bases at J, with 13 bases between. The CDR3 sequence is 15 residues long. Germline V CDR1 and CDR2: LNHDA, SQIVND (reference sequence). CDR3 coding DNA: TGTGCCAGTAGTATAGGTCAGGTAAGGGTCAATGAGCAGTTCTTC. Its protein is CASSIGQVRVNEQFF.

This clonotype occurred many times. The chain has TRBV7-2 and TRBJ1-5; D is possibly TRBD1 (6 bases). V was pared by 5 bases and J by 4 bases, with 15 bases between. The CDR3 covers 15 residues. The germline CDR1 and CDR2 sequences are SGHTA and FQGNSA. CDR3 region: CASSMRWGANQPQHF. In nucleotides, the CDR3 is TGTGCCAGCAGCATGAGATGGGGGGCTAATCAGCCCCAGCATTTT.

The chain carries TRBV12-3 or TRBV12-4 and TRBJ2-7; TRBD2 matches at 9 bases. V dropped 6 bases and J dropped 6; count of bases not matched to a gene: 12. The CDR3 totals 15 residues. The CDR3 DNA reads TGTGCCAGCAGCCTTACGGGACTAGCCGGGAGCGAGCAGTACTTC. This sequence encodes CASSLTGLAGSEQYF.

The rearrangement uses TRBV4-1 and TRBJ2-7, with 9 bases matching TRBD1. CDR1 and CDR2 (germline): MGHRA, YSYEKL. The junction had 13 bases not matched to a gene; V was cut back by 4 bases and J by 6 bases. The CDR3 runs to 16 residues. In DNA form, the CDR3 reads TGCGCCAGCAGCCCCCACGGCAGGGACAGGGCTCCCGAGCAGTACTTC. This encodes CASSPHGRDRAPEQYF.

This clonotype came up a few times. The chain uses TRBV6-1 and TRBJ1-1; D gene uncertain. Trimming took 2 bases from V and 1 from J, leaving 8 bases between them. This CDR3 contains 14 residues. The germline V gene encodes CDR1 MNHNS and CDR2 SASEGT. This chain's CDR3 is CASSERTPNTEAFF. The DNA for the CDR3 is TGTGCCAGCAGTGAACGGACCCCGAACACTGAAGCTTTCTTT.

This chain's CDR3 is CASRAQGISGNTIYF. DNA for the CDR3: TGTGCCAGCAGAGCACAGGGGATCTCTGGAAACACCATATATTTT. V gene TRBV7-2 combines with J gene TRBJ1-3; TRBD1 aligns across 7 bases. This CDR3 is 15 amino acids long. The trim removed 6 bases at V and 0 bases at J, leaving 5 bases unmatched. CDR1 and CDR2 from the germline V gene are SGHTA and FQGNSA. The full variable domain, in which reference TRBV7-2 and TRBJ1-3 provide the parts outside the CDR3, is GAGVSQSPSNKVTEKGKDVELRCDPISGHTALYWYRQSLGQGLEFLIYFQGNSAPDKSGLPSDRFSAERTGGSVSTLTIQRTQQEDSAVYLCASRAQGISGNTIYFGEGSWLTVV.

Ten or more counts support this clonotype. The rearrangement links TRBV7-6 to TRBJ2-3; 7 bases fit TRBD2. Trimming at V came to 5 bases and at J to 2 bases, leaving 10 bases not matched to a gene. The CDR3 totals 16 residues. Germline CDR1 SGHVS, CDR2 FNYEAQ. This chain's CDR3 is CASSRSLGGNTDTQYF. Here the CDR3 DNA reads TGTGCCAGCAGCCGAAGCCTGGGGGGGAACACAGATACGCAGTATTTT.

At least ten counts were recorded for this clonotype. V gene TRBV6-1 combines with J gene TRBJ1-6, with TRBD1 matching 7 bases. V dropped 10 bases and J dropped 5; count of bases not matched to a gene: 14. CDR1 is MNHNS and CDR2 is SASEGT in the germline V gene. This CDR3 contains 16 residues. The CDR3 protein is CATQGYGTVNNSPLHF. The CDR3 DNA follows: TGTGCCACCCAAGGTTACGGGACAGTCAATAATTCACCCCTCCACTTT.

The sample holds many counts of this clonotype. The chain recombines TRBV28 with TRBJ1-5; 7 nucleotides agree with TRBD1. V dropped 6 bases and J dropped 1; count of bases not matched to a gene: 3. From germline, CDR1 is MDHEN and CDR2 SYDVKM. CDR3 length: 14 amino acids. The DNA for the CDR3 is TGTGCCAGCAGAGGACAGGTCAGCAATCAGCCCCAGCATTTT. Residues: CASRGQVSNQPQHF.

As DNA, the CDR3 is TGTGCCAGTAGTACGGGACTAGTTTATAATGAGCAGTTCTTC. Encoded protein: CASSTGLVYNEQFF. This sequence joins TRBV19 and TRBJ2-1; 8 bases are a match to TRBD2. V lost 4 bases, J lost 7 bases, and 6 bases stayed unmatched. There are 14 residues in the CDR3. Germline V lookup: CDR1 LNHDA, CDR2 SQIVND (reference sequence).

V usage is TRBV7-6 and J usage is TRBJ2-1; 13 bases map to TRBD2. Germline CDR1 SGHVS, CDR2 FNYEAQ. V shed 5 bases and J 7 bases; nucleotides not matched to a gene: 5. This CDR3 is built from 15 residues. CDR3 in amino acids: CASSHGTSGNNEQFF. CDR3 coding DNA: TGTGCCAGCAGCCATGGGACTAGCGGGAATAATGAGCAGTTCTTC.

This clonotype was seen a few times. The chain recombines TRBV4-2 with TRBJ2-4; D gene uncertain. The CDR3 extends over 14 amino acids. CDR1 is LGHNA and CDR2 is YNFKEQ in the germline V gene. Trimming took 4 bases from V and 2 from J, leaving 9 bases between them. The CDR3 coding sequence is TGTGCCAGCAGCCCTGGGGTTCCCAAAAACATTCAGTACTTC. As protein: CASSPGVPKNIQYF.

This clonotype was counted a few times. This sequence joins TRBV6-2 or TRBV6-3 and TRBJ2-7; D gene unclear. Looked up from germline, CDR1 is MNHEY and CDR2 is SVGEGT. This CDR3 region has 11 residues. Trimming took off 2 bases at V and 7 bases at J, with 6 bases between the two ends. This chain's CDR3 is CASSYALEQYF. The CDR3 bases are TGTGCCAGCAGTTACGCCTTGGAGCAGTACTTC.